These 8 T cell receptor beta chains originate from one sample sequenced in a study of T cells in Graves' hyperthyroidism and ophthalmopathy. RNA transcripts yielded amplified TCR beta CDR3 regions. HTBI primers were the set used in a first-round RT-PCR of the TCR CDR3. TCRdb recomputed calls from the multiplex PCR reads with MiXCR, one row per CDR3 protein. The repertoire holds 350,000 to 400,000 distinct CDR3 sequences, with 15% to 20% as singletons. Sequenced input: blood. These TCRs come from a man between 18 and 29 years old with Graves' ophthalmopathy.

The chain employs TRBV11-3 and TRBJ2-2; D not certain. The germline gives CDR1 SGHNT, CDR2 YENEEA. This CDR3 has 14 residues. The V and J ends lost 6 bases and 5 bases respectively, with 13 bases between them. CDR3 residues: CASSFAGPTGELFF. CDR3 DNA: TGTGCCAGCAGTTTCGCCGGGCCGACCGGGGAGCTGTTTTTT.

CDR3 nucleotide sequence: TGTGCCAGCAGCTTAACTCGGGGGCCAGATACGCAGTATTTT. It is translated as CASSLTRGPDTQYF. The chain couples TRBV7-3 to TRBJ2-3; either TRBD1 or TRBD2 may fit D (6 bases each). CDR3 length: 14 residues. V shed 0 bases and J shed 4 bases, with 8 bases lying between them. CDR1 SGHTA and CDR2 FQGTGA come from the germline V gene. Combining the CDR3 with reference TRBV7-3 and TRBJ2-3 gives the whole variable domain GAGVSQTPSNKVTEKGKYVELRCDPISGHTALYWYRQSLGQGPEFLIYFQGTGAADDSGLPNDRFFAVRPEGSVSTLKIQRTERGDSAVYLCASSLTRGPDTQYFGPGTRLTVL.

This clonotype was seen repeatedly, ten times or more. The chain has TRBV12-5 and TRBJ2-3; no reliable D call. The CDR3 has 15 amino acids. V was shortened by 1 base and J by 1 base, with 9 bases between the two germline ends. The germline gives CDR1 LGHNT, CDR2 FRNRAP. The CDR3 coding sequence is TGTGCTAGTGGTTTGGGTCACACGGGCACAGATACGCAGTATTTT. It specifies CASGLGHTGTDTQYF.

This sequence joins TRBV5-8 and TRBJ1-4; 8 bases align to TRBD1. The CDR3 contains 17 residues. From germline, CDR1 is SGHTS and CDR2 YDEGEE. The V gene end was trimmed by 4 bases and the J gene end by 6 bases; junction bases not matched to a gene: 14. CDR3 nucleotide sequence: TGTGCCAGCAGCAAACGGGACAGGTCCGGGGGAGATGAAAAACTGTTTTTT. It yields the protein CASSKRDRSGGDEKLFF.

Only a few counts were recorded for this clonotype. The chain has TRBV7-3 and TRBJ2-5; TRBD2 aligns across 16 bases. The CDR3 has 18 amino acids. V was pared by 5 bases and J by 5 bases, with 11 bases of the junction left unmatched. CDR1 and CDR2 (germline): SGHTA, FQGTGA. Here the CDR3 reads CASSETGTSGGAKETQYF. CDR3 DNA sequence: TGTGCCAGCAGCGAAACCGGGACTAGCGGGGGGGCCAAGGAGACCCAGTACTTC.

The rearrangement joins TRBV5-6 to TRBJ1-1; 8 bases align to TRBD1. This CDR3 contains 15 residues. The J segment lost 4 bases and the V segment lost 2 bases, leaving 7 bases of the junction unmatched. Germline CDR1 reads SGHDT; CDR2 reads YYEEEE. CDR3 coding DNA: TGTGCCAGCAGCTTCGACAGGGGAGGGGTCACTGAAGCTTTCTTT. This codes for CASSFDRGGVTEAFF.

The genes are TRBV6-1 and TRBJ2-1; either TRBD1 or TRBD2 may fit D (6 bases each). V lost 4 bases and J 8 bases, leaving 15 bases between the germline ends. The length of the CDR3 is 14 residues. CDR1 and CDR2 (germline): MNHNS, SASEGT. The CDR3 DNA sequence: TGTGCCAGCAGTGTCTGGGGGGCGGTCGATGAGCAGTTCTTC. The encoded protein is CASSVWGAVDEQFF.

This clonotype was seen only a few times. The CDR3 spells CSATGNRDYGYTF. In DNA form, the CDR3 reads TGCAGTGCTACTGGTAACAGGGACTATGGCTACACCTTC. The chain uses TRBV20-1 and TRBJ1-2; maybe TRBD1 (6 bases). Trimming removed 4 bases from V and 3 bases from J, with 12 bases in between. CDR1 DFQATT and CDR2 SNEGSKA come from the germline V gene (reference sequence). The CDR3 is 13 amino acids.